Listed below are T cell receptor beta chains from one sample, sequenced in a study of naive and memory T cell subsets. TCRdb passed the UMI-ligation and nested PCR reads through MiXCR, listing each CDR3 protein once. The sample records some 40,000 distinct CDR3 sequences, roughly 11% being singletons. The sample was skin, taken from a tuberculin skin test site. The receptors here all came from an adult in good health. The CDR3 runs from the conserved cysteine through the conserved F or W. Fields, in order: clone size, J gene, D gene, V gene, CDR3 protein, CDR3 DNA. D genes are given only for firm matches. The size entry is marked missing in some rows and otherwise reads once, few, many or a size class.

clone_size: few
j_call: TRBJ2-1
d_call: NA
v_call: TRBV5-1
cdr3_aa: CASSLNRGSEQFF
cdr3_nt: TGCGCCAGCAGCTTGAATCGTGGGTCTGAGCAGTTCTTC

clone_size: medium-sized
j_call: TRBJ1-6
d_call: NA
v_call: TRBV7-3
cdr3_aa: CASSLDGNSPLHF
cdr3_nt: TGTGCCAGCAGCTTGGACGGTAATTCACCCCTCCACTTT

clone_size: few
j_call: TRBJ2-7
d_call: TRBD1
v_call: TRBV29-1
cdr3_aa: CSVGKGQGAHEQYF
cdr3_nt: TGCAGCGTTGGAAAGGGACAGGGGGCCCACGAGCAGTACTTC

clone_size: NA
j_call: TRBJ1-4
d_call: NA
v_call: TRBV28
cdr3_aa: CASSRPGFVELFF
cdr3_nt: TGTGCCAGCAGCCGTCCGGGATTCGTAGAACTGTTTTTT

clone_size: many
j_call: TRBJ1-2
d_call: TRBD1
v_call: TRBV7-8
cdr3_aa: CASSLETGGYGYTF
cdr3_nt: TGTGCCAGCAGCTTAGAGACAGGGGGCTATGGCTACACCTTC

clone_size: NA
j_call: TRBJ2-2
d_call: NA
v_call: TRBV13
cdr3_aa: CASSPKLDFTGELFF
cdr3_nt: TGTGCCAGCAGCCCCAAGCTCGACTTTACCGGGGAGCTGTTTTTT

clone_size: few
j_call: TRBJ2-1
d_call: NA
v_call: TRBV21-1
cdr3_aa: CASSPLSGGTYNEQFF
cdr3_nt: TGTGCCAGCAGCCCCCTCTCCGGGGGCACCTACAATGAGCAGTTCTTC

clone_size: few
j_call: TRBJ1-2
d_call: TRBD1
v_call: TRBV3-1
cdr3_aa: CASSQFRGLDGYTF
cdr3_nt: TGTGCCAGCAGCCAATTCAGGGGGCTAGATGGCTACACCTTC

clone_size: few
j_call: TRBJ2-7
d_call: TRBD1
v_call: TRBV5-1
cdr3_aa: CASSLISGQVTYEQYF
cdr3_nt: TGCGCCAGCAGCTTGATCAGCGGACAGGTCACCTACGAGCAGTACTTC

clone_size: few
j_call: TRBJ2-1
d_call: NA
v_call: TRBV5-1
cdr3_aa: CASSLSAGDNEQFF
cdr3_nt: TGCGCCAGCAGCTTGAGTGCAGGGGACAATGAGCAGTTCTTC

clone_size: NA
j_call: TRBJ2-7
d_call: NA
v_call: TRBV10-3
cdr3_aa: CAISESKSEQYF
cdr3_nt: TGTGCCATCAGTGAGTCGAAGAGCGAGCAGTACTTC

clone_size: NA
j_call: TRBJ1-5
d_call: TRBD1
v_call: TRBV11-2
cdr3_aa: CASSSQGGQNQPQHF
cdr3_nt: TGTGCCAGCAGCTCCCAGGGGGGACAAAATCAGCCCCAGCATTTT

clone_size: many
j_call: TRBJ2-7
d_call: NA
v_call: TRBV28
cdr3_aa: CASSFVKGEQYF
cdr3_nt: TGTGCCAGCAGTTTTGTGAAGGGCGAGCAGTACTTC

clone_size: few
j_call: TRBJ2-2
d_call: NA
v_call: TRBV6-1
cdr3_aa: CASSEVNTNTGELFF
cdr3_nt: TGTGCCAGCAGTGAAGTAAATACGAACACCGGGGAGCTGTTTTTT

clone_size: many
j_call: TRBJ1-5
d_call: NA
v_call: TRBV3-1
cdr3_aa: CASSQQLSNQPQHF
cdr3_nt: TGTGCCAGCAGCCAACAGCTTAGCAATCAGCCCCAGCATTTT

clone_size: NA
j_call: TRBJ1-1
d_call: NA
v_call: TRBV7-2
cdr3_aa: CASRSGVGVQTEAFF
cdr3_nt: TGTGCCAGCAGATCAGGGGTAGGGGTACAAACTGAAGCTTTCTTT

clone_size: many
j_call: TRBJ2-7
d_call: TRBD1
v_call: TRBV29-1
cdr3_aa: CSVERDRGDEQYF
cdr3_nt: TGCAGCGTTGAACGGGACAGGGGGGACGAGCAGTACTTC

clone_size: few
j_call: TRBJ1-5
d_call: TRBD1
v_call: TRBV6-5
cdr3_aa: CASSLGQGLNQPQHF
cdr3_nt: TGTGCCAGCAGTTTGGGACAGGGGCTCAATCAGCCCCAGCATTTT

clone_size: NA
j_call: TRBJ1-1
d_call: NA
v_call: TRBV6-1
cdr3_aa: CASSEAGGVGTEAFF
cdr3_nt: TGTGCCAGCAGTGAAGCGGGGGGCGTAGGCACTGAAGCTTTCTTT

clone_size: many
j_call: TRBJ2-5
d_call: NA
v_call: TRBV12-3/TRBV12-4
cdr3_aa: CASSLPGTQETQYF
cdr3_nt: TGTGCCAGCAGTTTACCGGGGACGCAGGAGACCCAGTACTTC

clone_size: few
j_call: TRBJ2-7
d_call: NA
v_call: TRBV19
cdr3_aa: CASSMGAGEQYF
cdr3_nt: TGTGCCAGTAGTATGGGGGCTGGCGAGCAGTACTTC

clone_size: once
j_call: TRBJ2-7
d_call: TRBD2
v_call: TRBV12-3/TRBV12-4
cdr3_aa: CASSLWRTSGGEQYF
cdr3_nt: TGTGCCAGCAGTTTATGGAGAACTAGCGGGGGCGAGCAGTACTTC

clone_size: medium-sized
j_call: TRBJ2-1
d_call: NA
v_call: TRBV29-1
cdr3_aa: CSVERGRRGSYNEQFF
cdr3_nt: TGCAGCGTTGAGAGGGGCCGGAGAGGCTCCTACAATGAGCAGTTCTTC

clone_size: many
j_call: TRBJ2-7
d_call: NA
v_call: TRBV20-1
cdr3_aa: CSARDTSIGEQYF
cdr3_nt: TGCAGTGCTAGAGACACAAGTATCGGCGAGCAGTACTTC

clone_size: NA
j_call: TRBJ2-7
d_call: TRBD1
v_call: TRBV11-3
cdr3_aa: CASSLRGTGGNEQYF
cdr3_nt: TGTGCCAGCAGCTTACGAGGGACAGGGGGCAACGAGCAGTACTTC

clone_size: many
j_call: TRBJ1-6
d_call: NA
v_call: TRBV11-3
cdr3_aa: CASSLDQGGSSYNSPLHF
cdr3_nt: TGTGCCAGCAGCTTAGATCAAGGGGGGAGCTCCTATAATTCACCCCTCCACTTT

clone_size: many
j_call: TRBJ2-7
d_call: NA
v_call: TRBV6-6
cdr3_aa: CASRSATGDYEQYF
cdr3_nt: TGTGCCAGCAGATCCGCGACAGGAGATTACGAGCAGTACTTC

clone_size: many
j_call: TRBJ2-4
d_call: TRBD1
v_call: TRBV5-1
cdr3_aa: CASSPLGQGNLAKNIQYF
cdr3_nt: TGCGCCAGCAGCCCCTTGGGACAGGGCAACCTAGCCAAAAACATTCAGTACTTC